Following are 3 T cell receptor beta chains from one sample sequenced in a study of blood T cell repertoires in COVID-19. TCRdb's table, derived via immunoSEQ multiplex PCR, lists solely in-frame clones and lacks some. The data contain about 220,000 clones, about 79% of them singletons. Source material: peripheral blood. These TCRs come from a man aged 50 or older with active or convalescent COVID-19.

This chain uses TRBV19 with TRBJ1-2; 11 positions match TRBD1. J lost 5 bases, V lost 5 bases, and 7 bases had no gene match. The CDR3 has 15 residues. CDR1 and CDR2 (germline): LNHDA, SQIVND (reference sequence). CDR3 amino acids: CASSDRDRGMYGYTF. The CDR3 coding sequence is TGTGCCAGTAGTGACCGGGACAGGGGGATGTATGGCTACACCTTC. Based on the CDR3 plus reference TRBV19 and TRBJ1-2, the full variable domain is DGGITQSPKYLFRKEGQNVTLSCEQNLNHDAMYWYRQDPGQGLRLIYYSQIVNDFQKGDIAEGYSVSREKKESFPLTVTSAQKNPTAFYLCASSDRDRGMYGYTFGSGTRLTVV.

The chain uses TRBV2 and TRBJ2-3, with 11 bases fitting TRBD2. Germline CDR1 and CDR2: SNHLY and FYNNEI. The CDR3 sequence is 16 residues long. Germline trimming cut 8 bases from V and 2 bases from J; bases unmatched to any gene: 9. The CDR3 nucleotides read TGTGCCAGCGACACGTCTAGCGGGGGGTCCACAGATACGCAGTATTTT. This gives the protein CASDTSSGGSTDTQYF.

The chain is built from TRBV7-9 and TRBJ2-2; 7 nucleotides align to TRBD1. CDR3 length equals 17 residues. V shed 5 bases, J shed 6 bases, and the junction held 15 bases outside the gene matches. The germline gives CDR1 SEHNR, CDR2 FQNEAQ (reference sequence). For the CDR3, the DNA is TGTGCCAGCAGCCCCCACCCGGGACAGATGGGTCCCGGGGAGCTGTTTTTT. It yields the protein CASSPHPGQMGPGELFF.